The present entry profiles one TCR beta chain with its context. No cognate antigen has been identified for it. Base-call qualities are not available, and no considerably larger clone is one nucleotide away. This entry comes from a study of shared clonotypes between healthy human individuals (dated by TCRdb to about 2020). Study-wide context: A few men and two women, aged 18 to 49 years, made up the cohort. For each donor, CD4 naive and CD4 memory were each given three plates, CD8 naive was given two plates, and CD8 memory was given one plate. The study deeply sequenced blood TCR repertoires of about 5 healthy adults to estimate repertoire size and the extent of clonotype sharing between individuals. To increase sequencing depth and limit assay-specific biases, TCR repertoire library preparation and sequencing were carried out by different laboratories using diverse techniques. Leukapheresis yielded between about 0.94 and 8.9 billion PBMCs per donor. What the research found in general, with its limitations: Based on pairwise subsampling, the degree of clonotype sharing among donors was expected to be affected by sequencing depth. Sampling was restricted to blood, and TCR repertoires in tissues likely differ from the TCR repertoires found in blood. Naive subsets generally had larger estimated clonotype richness than memory subsets. Clonotypes shared by all four sorted-subset donors showed higher generation probabilities than non-shared clonotypes. Even with the large sequencing depth, rarefaction of the sorted-subset datasets indicated that sequencing was incomplete. The small number of donors limited the genetic and exposure-history diversity represented. About 4.5% of naive CD4, roughly 3.6% of naive CD8, 2.3% of memory CD4, and 0.4% of memory CD8 clonotypes were shared across four donors.

Reading from cysteine to phenylalanine, the CDR3 counts 14 amino acids. Only CDR3 DNA remains: 42 bases, in frame from the first base. The germline V gene (reference sequence) supplies CDR1 MNHEY and CDR2 SMNVEV. The junction carries 10 bases between V and J, which are trimmed by 4 bases and 2 bases respectively. Using the deep immunoSEQ assay, TCR CDR3 regions were amplified from genomic DNA by multiplex PCR. For each cell subset, the extracted genomic DNA was distributed evenly across all wells of several immunoSEQ 96-well plates, and each plate served as one replicate. For sorted subsets, around 0.2 ug of genomic DNA, equivalent to roughly 30,000 T cell genomes, went into each replicate PCR. Purified libraries were quantified with a Qubit 3.0 fluorometer, sized on a Bioanalyzer 2100, and re-quantified with the KAPA Library Quantification kit. Every immunoSEQ 96-well plate was sequenced on a dedicated single-read 150-cycle Illumina NextSeq 550 flow cell. In the original analysis: Because the immunoSEQ output held only junctional sequences and lacked quality scores, the filtering could not match the filtering applied to full-length reads. Sequences were annotated with PyIR, a Python wrapper for IgBLAST v1.9, using IMGT germline references to assign V/J genes and CDR3. Reads were filtered out if the reads had weak V/J assignments (E-value above 1e-6), no CDR3, stop codons, out-of-frame junctions, or ambiguous translated residues. A V3J clonotype was defined by an identical inferred V gene, J gene, and CDR3 amino acid sequence. To compute the percentage overlap between repertoires, the number of shared unique clonotypes was divided by the size of the smaller repertoire. Repertoire richness was assessed with RTK rarefaction, the Chao1 estimator, and Recon v2.1 estimates of unobserved clonotypes. OLGA was used to compute generation probabilities for all TCRbeta clonotypes that the gDNA method yielded from a few donors. TCRdb limited this immuneACCESS table to in-frame rearrangements with V and J called. A share of clones is missing; checked studies link under half to unresolved V genes, and the rest is unexplained. The DNA was the basis for D and trimming; V, J and clone size are from that table. The sample table contains 2 million to 2.5 million clones; only one count was recorded for under 97% of them. Around 0.13% of the sample is held by the ten biggest clonotypes.

The donors were healthy, HIV-negative adults who had no recently reported acute infections or vaccinations. All donors were Caucasian adults living in Nashville, Tennessee, USA. CD4+ T cells were enriched through magnetic negative selection, after which naive cells were positively selected on CD45RA and the remaining negative fraction served as the memory subset. After blood collection by leukapheresis, PBMCs were isolated using Ficoll-Histopaque density gradient centrifugation and then cryopreserved in the vapor phase of liquid nitrogen. Analytical flow cytometry was used to check the purity and quantity of each magnetically sorted T cell population. From each sorted fraction, genomic DNA was isolated and quantified by UV absorbance on a Nanodrop 2000c.

This clonotype originated in a man younger than 35 in good health. The rearrangement combines TRBV27 with TRBJ2-3; confidence is insufficient to name the D gene. Specimen: naive CD4+ T cells sorted from blood. According to the study, the label for this sample's cell subset or site signals: CD45RA+ positively selected. The bases read TGTGCCAGCAGTTACACCCAGAACACAGATACGCAGTATTTT. This gives the protein CASSYTQNTDTQYF.